Shown below are 16 T cell receptor beta chains from a single sample sequenced in a study of response to subunit inactivated influenza vaccine. MiXCR, applied by TCRdb to the RT-PCR reads, yields one record per CDR3 protein. The table shows a few hundred thousand distinct CDR3 sequences, with just over 20% occurring only once. The sample was PBMCs from blood, taken roughly 20 months after vaccination. The source of these receptors is a man in his fifties or sixties who received an inactivated influenza vaccine.

The chain uses TRBV10-2 and TRBJ2-7; TRBD1 matches 10 bases. Germline loops: CDR1 WSHSY, CDR2 SAAADI. Trimming removed 2 bases from V and 2 bases from J; junction bases left unmatched: 3. The CDR3 length is 15 residues. The CDR3 loop is CASSEGTGATYEQYF. The CDR3 coding sequence is TGCGCCAGCAGTGAGGGGACAGGGGCGACCTACGAGCAGTACTTC.

V gene TRBV29-1 combines with J gene TRBJ2-7; D perhaps matches TRBD1 (6 bases). From germline, CDR1 is SQVTM and CDR2 ANQGSEA. The CDR3 sequence is 11 residues long. V was shortened by 6 bases and J by 4 bases, with 10 bases between the two germline ends. For the CDR3, the DNA is TGCAGCGTGGAACAGGGTTACGAGCAGTACTTC. It specifies CSVEQGYEQYF.

The rearrangement uses TRBV28 and TRBJ1-2; D unclear. The CDR3 is 12 residues long. Trimming left V 1 base short and J 4 bases short, with 4 bases between. Germline V CDR1 and CDR2: MDHEN, SYDVKM. CDR3 bases: TGTGCCAGCAGTTTATTTAGCTATGGCTACACCTTC. Translation gives CASSLFSYGYTF.

This clonotype was recorded at least ten times. The chain joins TRBV12-3 or TRBV12-4 to TRBJ2-7, with 8 bases fitting TRBD1. There are 13 residues in the CDR3. After removal of 8 bases from V and 3 bases from J, the junction contained 6 bases not matched to a gene. The CDR3 DNA follows: TGTGCCAGCTCGACCGGGACAGGCTACGAGCAGTACTTC. It is translated as CASSTGTGYEQYF.

Many counts were recorded for this clonotype. V and J are TRBV5-1 and TRBJ1-1, with TRBD1 identical over 7 bases. Looked up from germline, CDR1 is SGHRS and CDR2 is YFSETQ. The V and J ends lost 4 bases and 1 base, in that order; junction bases with no gene match: 4. This CDR3 has 14 amino acids. The CDR3 nucleotides read TGCGCCAGCAGCGCACAGGGGAGGAACACTGAAGCTTTCTTT. Amino acid sequence: CASSAQGRNTEAFF. Looking up the rest from reference TRBV5-1 and TRBJ1-1 gives the full variable domain: KAGVTQTPRYLIKTRGQQVTLSCSPISGHRSVSWYQQTPGQGLQFLFEYFSETQRNKGNFPGRFSGRQFSNSRSEMNVSTLELGDSALYLCASSAQGRNTEAFFGQGTRLTVV.

This clonotype has just a few counts. V is TRBV11-2 and J is TRBJ2-3, with D perhaps TRBD1 or TRBD2 (5 bases each). The CDR3 totals 16 residues. Germline CDR1 reads SGHAT; CDR2 reads FQNNGV. V shed 5 bases and J shed 0 bases, with 15 bases lying between them. CDR3 DNA: TGTGCCAGCAGCGACGGTCAGGGCGGGAGCACAGATACGCAGTATTTT. Protein: CASSDGQGGSTDTQYF.

This clonotype was observed a handful of times. The chain's CDR3 is CATSGGLAGQETQYF. In nucleotides, the CDR3 is TGTGCCACCAGCGGAGGACTAGCGGGACAAGAGACCCAGTACTTC. The chain carries TRBV15 and TRBJ2-5; 12 bases line up with TRBD2. The CDR3 spans 15 residues. Germline trimming cut 5 bases from V and 2 bases from J; bases unmatched to any gene: 3. Germline CDR1 and CDR2: LNHNV and YYDKDF (reference sequence).

This clonotype turned up a few times. The CDR3 protein is CASSLSRGVGEAFF. For the CDR3, the DNA is TGTGCCAGCAGCTTATCCAGGGGCGTTGGTGAAGCTTTCTTT. V is TRBV7-2 and J is TRBJ1-1, with a tentative D call TRBD1 (6 bases). Per the germline V gene, CDR1 is SGHTA and CDR2 is FQGNSA. The CDR3 has 14 residues. Deletions cut 2 bases from V and 7 bases from J, with 14 bases between. The entire variable domain, with the rest obtained from reference TRBV7-2 and TRBJ1-1, is as follows: GAGVSQSPSNKVTEKGKDVELRCDPISGHTALYWYRQSLGQGLEFLIYFQGNSAPDKSGLPSDRFSAERTGGSVSTLTIQRTQQEDSAVYLCASSLSRGVGEAFFGQGTRLTVV.

This chain connects TRBV24-1 to TRBJ2-2; D is ambiguous. CDR3 length equals 14 residues. Per germline, CDR1 KGHDR and CDR2 SFDVKD. Trimming took off 4 bases at V and 6 bases at J, with 11 bases between the two ends. CDR3 DNA: TGTGCCACCAGTGACACGGCCCACCCCGGGGAGCTGTTTTTT. This codes for CATSDTAHPGELFF.

This clonotype was seen only a few times. The rearrangement uses TRBV6-5 and TRBJ2-2; D not resolved. In germline, CDR1 is MNHEY, CDR2 SVGAGI. V gave up 2 bases and J gave up 2 bases, with 9 bases separating them. The length of the CDR3 is 15 residues. The DNA for the CDR3 is TGTGCCAGCAGTTACGGGGAACCTAACACCGGGGAGCTGTTTTTT. This translates into CASSYGEPNTGELFF.

The rearrangement links TRBV28 to TRBJ1-1; perhaps TRBD1 as D (5 bases). V gave up 2 bases and J gave up 0 bases, with 10 bases separating them. The CDR3 sequence is 15 residues long. Germline V gives CDR1 MDHEN, CDR2 SYDVKM. The CDR3: CASSLLQALNTEAFF. The CDR3 nucleotides read TGTGCCAGCAGTTTACTACAGGCTTTGAACACTGAAGCTTTCTTT.

V and J are TRBV20-1 and TRBJ2-5, with 11 bases that match TRBD2. CDR3 length: 14 amino acids. The germline gives CDR1 DFQATT, CDR2 SNEGSKA (reference sequence). Trimming cost V 5 bases and J 3 bases; bases outside gene matches: 5. The CDR3 sequence is CSASRLAGKETQYF. The CDR3 coding sequence is TGCAGTGCTTCCCGACTAGCGGGAAAAGAGACCCAGTACTTC.

This chain uses TRBV9 with TRBJ2-1; no clear D gene. CDR1 is SGDLS and CDR2 is YYNGEE in the germline V gene. V shed 0 bases and J shed 8 bases, with 9 bases lying between them. The CDR3 covers 13 residues. For the CDR3, the DNA is TGTGCCAGCAGCGTAGGCCCTCGCTATGAGCAGTTCTTC. It encodes CASSVGPRYEQFF.

This clonotype was seen a few times. An end of the junction differs from the germline gene, which may be a read error. V gene TRBV20-1 combines with J gene TRBJ2-5; D gene uncertain. The germline gives CDR1 DFQATT, CDR2 SNEGSKA (reference sequence). This CDR3 spans 13 amino acids. This chain's CDR3 is CSAGEGRFGYQYF. CDR3 bases: TGCAGTGCTGGAGAAGGTCGTTTCGGGTACCAGTACTTC.

This clonotype has a handful of counts. The chain couples TRBV5-4 to TRBJ1-4, with a possible D match to TRBD1 (5 bases). The V and J ends lost 3 bases and 0 bases respectively, with 18 bases between them. Germline loops: CDR1 SGHNT, CDR2 YYREEE (reference sequence). This CDR3 contains 18 residues. The CDR3 DNA reads TGTGCCAGCAGCTCCCGTCCCGGGACCCTTGCAACTAATGAAAAACTGTTTTTT. It specifies CASSSRPGTLATNEKLFF.

The rearrangement links TRBV6-5 to TRBJ1-6; D is unresolved. CDR1 MNHEY and CDR2 SVGAGI come from the germline V gene. With 2 bases removed from V and 5 bases from J, the gap between germline ends came to 10 bases. CDR3 size: 15 residues. The CDR3 loop is CASSYGPEDNSPLHF. For the CDR3, the DNA is TGTGCCAGCAGTTACGGGCCAGAAGATAATTCACCCCTCCACTTT.